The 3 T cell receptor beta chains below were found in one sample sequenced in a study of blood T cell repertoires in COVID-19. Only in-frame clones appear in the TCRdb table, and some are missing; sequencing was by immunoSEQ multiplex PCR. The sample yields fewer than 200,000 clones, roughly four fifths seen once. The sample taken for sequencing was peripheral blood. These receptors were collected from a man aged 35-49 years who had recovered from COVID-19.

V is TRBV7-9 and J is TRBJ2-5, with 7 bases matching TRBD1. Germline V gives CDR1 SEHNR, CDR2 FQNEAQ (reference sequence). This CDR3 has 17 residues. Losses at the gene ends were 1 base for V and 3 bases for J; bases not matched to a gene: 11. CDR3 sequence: CASSLDRGEGREETQYF. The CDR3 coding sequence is TGTGCCAGCAGCTTAGACAGGGGCGAAGGTCGGGAAGAGACCCAGTACTTC.

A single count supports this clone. The CDR3 DNA follows: TGCGCCAGCAGCCAAGATCCCTTAAGTACAGGGGGCGGCAAAAACATTCAGTACTTC. It is translated as CASSQDPLSTGGGKNIQYF. The J gene is TRBJ2-4, the V gene TRBV4-3; 9 bases fit TRBD1. V dropped 0 bases and J dropped 3; count of bases not matched to a gene: 12. The CDR3 length is 19 residues. CDR1 is LGHNA, CDR2 YSLEER, per germline.

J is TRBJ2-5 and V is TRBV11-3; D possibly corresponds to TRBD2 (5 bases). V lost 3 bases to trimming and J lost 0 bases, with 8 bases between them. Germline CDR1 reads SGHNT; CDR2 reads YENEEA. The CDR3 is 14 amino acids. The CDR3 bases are TGTGCCAGCAGCTTTAGCGCCAACCAAGAGACCCAGTACTTC. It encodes CASSFSANQETQYF.